The sequence of this TCR beta chain was determined in a study of CD8 T cells in ankylosing spondylitis. Study-level findings and limits: Disease-associated clones were CD8+ and fairly uncommon in peripheral blood. What appeared characteristic of ankylosing spondylitis blood was a TCR beta motif of under 10 highly homologous variants.

This clonotype was counted ten times or more. The antigen remains undetermined. Quantitative barcoded 5'-RACE was used to prepare TCR beta libraries. Via MiXCR, TCRdb re-called the 5' RACE reads, giving one row per CDR3 protein. The sample includes some 120,000 distinct CDR3 sequences, approximately 14% of them seen just once. Trimming cost V 4 bases and J 0 bases; bases outside gene matches: 11. There are 17 residues in the CDR3. Germline V CDR1 and CDR2: SGHKS, YYEKEE (reference sequence). Material: blood, either unsorted or a sorted T cell fraction (not recorded which). J is TRBJ1-1 and V is TRBV5-5; the match to TRBD1 covers 8 bases. This TCR derives from a female donor with ankylosing spondylitis or in good health (not recorded which). CDR3 in DNA: TGTGCCAGCAGCCCCCTTGGGGACAGGAGAATGAACACTGAAGCTTTCTTT. Translating it yields CASSPLGDRRMNTEAFF.